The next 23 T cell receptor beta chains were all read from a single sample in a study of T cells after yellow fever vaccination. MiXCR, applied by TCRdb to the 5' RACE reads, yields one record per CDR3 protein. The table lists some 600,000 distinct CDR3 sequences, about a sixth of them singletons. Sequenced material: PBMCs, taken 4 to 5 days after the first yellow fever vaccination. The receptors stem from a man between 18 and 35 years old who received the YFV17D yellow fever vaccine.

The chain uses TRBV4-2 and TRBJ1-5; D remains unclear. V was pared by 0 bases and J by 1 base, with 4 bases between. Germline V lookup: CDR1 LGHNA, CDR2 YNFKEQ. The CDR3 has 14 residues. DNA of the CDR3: TGTGCCAGCAGCCAAGACGTGAGCAATCAGCCCCAGCATTTT. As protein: CASSQDVSNQPQHF.

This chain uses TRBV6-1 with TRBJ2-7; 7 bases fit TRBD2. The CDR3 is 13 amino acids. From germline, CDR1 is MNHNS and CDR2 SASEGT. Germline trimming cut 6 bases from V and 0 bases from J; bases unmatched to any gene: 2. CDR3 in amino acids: CASSRDYSYEQYF. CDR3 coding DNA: TGTGCCAGCAGCAGGGACTACTCCTACGAGCAGTACTTC.

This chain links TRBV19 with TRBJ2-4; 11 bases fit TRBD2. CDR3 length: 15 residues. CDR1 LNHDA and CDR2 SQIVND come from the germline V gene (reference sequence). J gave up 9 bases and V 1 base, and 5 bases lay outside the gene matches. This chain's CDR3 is CASSIVTGLAAIQYF. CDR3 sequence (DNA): TGTGCCAGTAGTATAGTCACGGGACTAGCGGCCATTCAGTACTTC.

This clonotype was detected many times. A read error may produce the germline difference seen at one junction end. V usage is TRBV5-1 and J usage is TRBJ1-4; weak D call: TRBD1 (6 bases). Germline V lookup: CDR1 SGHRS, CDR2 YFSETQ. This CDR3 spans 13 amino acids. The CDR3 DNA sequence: TGTGCCAGCAGCTTAGGGGGAGGGGAAAAACTGTTTTTT. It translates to CASSLGGGEKLFF.

This CDR3 reads CASSGKRSSLRGYTF. The CDR3 DNA reads TGTGCCAGCTCCGGGAAGCGGTCGAGTCTGCGGGGCTACACCTTC. V and J are TRBV18 and TRBJ1-2; D gene uncertain. Trimming shortened V by 6 bases and J by 8 bases, and 22 bases separated the two germline ends. This CDR3 comprises 15 residues. In germline, CDR1 is KGHSH, CDR2 LQKENI.

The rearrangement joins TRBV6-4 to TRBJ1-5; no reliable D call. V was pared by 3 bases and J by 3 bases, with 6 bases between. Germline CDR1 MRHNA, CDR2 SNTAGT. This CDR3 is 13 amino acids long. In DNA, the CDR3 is TGTGCCAGCAGTGATCGGCCCAATCAGCCCCAGCATTTT. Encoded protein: CASSDRPNQPQHF.

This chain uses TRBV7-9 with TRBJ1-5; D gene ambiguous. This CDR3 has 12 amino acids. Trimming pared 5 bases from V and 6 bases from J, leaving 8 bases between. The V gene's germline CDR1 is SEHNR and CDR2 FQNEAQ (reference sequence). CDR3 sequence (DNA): TGTGCCAGCAGCCGGGGTCCTCAGCCCCAGCATTTT. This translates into CASSRGPQPQHF.

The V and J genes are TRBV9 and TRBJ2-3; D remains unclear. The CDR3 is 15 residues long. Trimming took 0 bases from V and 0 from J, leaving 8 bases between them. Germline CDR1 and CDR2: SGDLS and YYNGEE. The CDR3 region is CASSVGMHSTDTQYF. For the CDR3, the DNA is TGTGCCAGCAGCGTAGGGATGCACAGCACAGATACGCAGTATTTT.

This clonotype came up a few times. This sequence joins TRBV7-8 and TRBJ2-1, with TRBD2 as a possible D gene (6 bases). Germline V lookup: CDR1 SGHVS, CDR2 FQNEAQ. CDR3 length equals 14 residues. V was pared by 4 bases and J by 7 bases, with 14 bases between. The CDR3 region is CASSSRLVRNEQFF. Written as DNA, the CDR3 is TGTGCCAGCAGCTCCCGACTAGTTCGAAATGAGCAGTTCTTC.

The CDR3 protein is CASSLGQFHDSNQPQHF. The DNA for the CDR3 is TGTGCCAGCAGCTTGGGACAGTTTCATGATAGCAATCAGCCCCAGCATTTT. J is TRBJ1-5 and V is TRBV7-9; 7 nucleotides agree with TRBD1. The CDR3 spans 17 residues. Looked up from germline, CDR1 is SEHNR and CDR2 is FQNEAQ (reference sequence). The J segment lost 0 bases and the V segment lost 3 bases, leaving 8 bases of the junction unmatched. Supplemented by reference TRBV7-9 and TRBJ1-5, the full variable domain reads DTGVSQNPRHKITKRGQNVTFRCDPISEHNRLYWYRQTLGQGPEFLTYFQNEAQLEKSRLLSDRFSAERPKGSFSTLEIQRTEQGDSAMYLCASSLGQFHDSNQPQHFGDGTRLSIL.

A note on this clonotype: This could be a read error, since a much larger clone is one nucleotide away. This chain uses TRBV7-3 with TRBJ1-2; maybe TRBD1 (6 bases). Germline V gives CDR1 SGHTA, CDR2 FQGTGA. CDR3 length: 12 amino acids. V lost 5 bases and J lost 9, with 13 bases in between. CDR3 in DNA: TGTGCCAGCAGCGAGGGGGGGAGTTGCTACACCTTC. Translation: CASSEGGSCYTF.

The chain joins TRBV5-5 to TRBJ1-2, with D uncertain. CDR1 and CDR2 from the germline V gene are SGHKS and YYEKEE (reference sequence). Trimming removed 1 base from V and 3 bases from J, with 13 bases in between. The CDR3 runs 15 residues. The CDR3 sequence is CASSLSPGMDYGYTF. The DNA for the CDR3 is TGTGCCAGCAGCTTGTCACCGGGTATGGACTATGGCTACACCTTC.

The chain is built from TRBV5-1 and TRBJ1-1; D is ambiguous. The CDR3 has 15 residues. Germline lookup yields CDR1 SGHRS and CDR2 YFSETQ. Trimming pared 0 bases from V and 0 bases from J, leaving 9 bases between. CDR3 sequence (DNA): TGCGCCAGCAGCTTGGGGAGCGGCATGAACACTGAAGCTTTCTTT. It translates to CASSLGSGMNTEAFF.

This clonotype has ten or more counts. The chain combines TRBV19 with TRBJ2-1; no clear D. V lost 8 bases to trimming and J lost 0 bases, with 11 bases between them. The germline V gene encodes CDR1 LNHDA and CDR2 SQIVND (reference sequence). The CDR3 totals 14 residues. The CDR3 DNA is TGTGCCAGTGCATGGGGTCGCTCCTACAATGAGCAGTTCTTC. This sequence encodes CASAWGRSYNEQFF.

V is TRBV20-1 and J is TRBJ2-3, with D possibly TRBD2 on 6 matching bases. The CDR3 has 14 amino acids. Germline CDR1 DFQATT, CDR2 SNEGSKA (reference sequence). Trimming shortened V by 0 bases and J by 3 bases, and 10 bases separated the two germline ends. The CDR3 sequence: CSARDGSGTDTQYF. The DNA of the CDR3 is TGCAGTGCTAGAGATGGGAGCGGGACAGATACGCAGTATTTT.

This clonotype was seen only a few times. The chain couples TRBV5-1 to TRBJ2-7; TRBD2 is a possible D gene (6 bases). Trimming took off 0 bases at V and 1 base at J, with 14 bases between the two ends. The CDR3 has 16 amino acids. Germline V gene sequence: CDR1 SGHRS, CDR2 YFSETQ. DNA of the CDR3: TGCGCCAGCAGCTTGGACCGTGGGACTTCGTCCTACGAGCAGTACTTC. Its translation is CASSLDRGTSSYEQYF.

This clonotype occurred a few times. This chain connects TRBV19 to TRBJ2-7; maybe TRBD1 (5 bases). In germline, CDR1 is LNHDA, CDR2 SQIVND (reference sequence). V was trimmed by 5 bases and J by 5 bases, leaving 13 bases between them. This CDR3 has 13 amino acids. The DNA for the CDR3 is TGTGCCAGTAGTCTAGGACACGGCGACGAGCAGTACGTC. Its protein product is CASSLGHGDEQYV.

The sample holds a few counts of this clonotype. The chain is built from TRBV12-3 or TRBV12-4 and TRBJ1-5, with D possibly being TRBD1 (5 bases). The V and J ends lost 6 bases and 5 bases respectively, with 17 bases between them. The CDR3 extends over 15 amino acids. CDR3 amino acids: CASSWTFLGDQPQHF. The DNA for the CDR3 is TGTGCCAGCAGCTGGACGTTTTTGGGGGATCAGCCCCAGCATTTT.

The DNA for the CDR3 is TGTGCCAGCAGTCCCCGCGGGGAGACTAATGAAAAACTGTTTTTT. It codes for CASSPRGETNEKLFF. V gene TRBV27 combines with J gene TRBJ1-4; no definite D call. CDR3 size: 15 residues. Germline loops: CDR1 MNHEY, CDR2 SMNVEV (reference sequence). V lost 5 bases and J lost 2, with 12 bases in between.

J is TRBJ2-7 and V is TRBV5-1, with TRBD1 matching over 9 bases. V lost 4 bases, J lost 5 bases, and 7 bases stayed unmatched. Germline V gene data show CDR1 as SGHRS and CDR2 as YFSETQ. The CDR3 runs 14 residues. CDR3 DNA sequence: TGCGCCAGCAGCACCGGGACAGGGTTAAACGAGCAGTACTTC. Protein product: CASSTGTGLNEQYF.

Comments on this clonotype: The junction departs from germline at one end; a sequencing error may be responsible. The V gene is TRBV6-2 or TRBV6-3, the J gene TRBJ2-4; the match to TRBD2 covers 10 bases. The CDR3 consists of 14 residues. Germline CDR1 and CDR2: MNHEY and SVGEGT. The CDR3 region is CASSSGGAKNIRYF. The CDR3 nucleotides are TGTGCCAGCAGTAGCGGGGGGGCCAAAAACATTCGGTACTTC.

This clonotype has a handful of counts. CDR3 sequence reads: CASSSEGGEQYF. CDR3 nucleotide sequence: TGTGCCAGCAGCTCCGAGGGCGGGGAGCAGTACTTC. This chain joins TRBV7-9 and TRBJ2-7; D might be TRBD2 (5 bases). This CDR3 has 12 residues. Trimming shortened V by 4 bases and J by 7 bases, and 11 bases separated the two germline ends. Germline assignment: CDR1 SEHNR and CDR2 FQNEAQ (reference sequence). The variable domain in full, completed from reference TRBV7-9 and TRBJ2-7, reads DTGVSQNPRHKITKRGQNVTFRCDPISEHNRLYWYRQTLGQGPEFLTYFQNEAQLEKSRLLSDRFSAERPKGSFSTLEIQRTEQGDSAMYLCASSSEGGEQYFGPGTRLTVT.

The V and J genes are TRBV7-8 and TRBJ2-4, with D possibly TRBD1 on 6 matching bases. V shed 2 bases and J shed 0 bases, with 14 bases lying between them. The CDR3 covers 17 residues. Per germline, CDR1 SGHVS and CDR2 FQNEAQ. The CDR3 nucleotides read TGTGCCAGCAGCTTATCTGGGGGCTCGGTAGCCAAAAACATTCAGTACTTC. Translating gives CASSLSGGSVAKNIQYF.